The clone carrying this T cell receptor (beta chain) has only a few counts. Per germline, CDR1 MDHEN and CDR2 SYDVKM. The CDR3 runs 16 residues. Trimming left V 7 bases short and J 2 bases short, with 18 bases between. This specimen comes from a study of low-dose radiotherapy and immunotherapy resistance in tumors. TRAV- and TRBV-specific primers, spanning alpha and beta chains, primed first-strand cDNA. TCRs underwent roughly 19 PCR cycles of amplification with a constant-region primer and V-primer adapter. TCRdb fed the reads into MiXCR, producing one record per CDR3 protein. The data contain about 12,000 distinct CDR3 sequences, about four fifths of them singletons.

V is TRBV28 and J is TRBJ2-1; D is ambiguous. The TCR originated in a human donor with advanced metastatic prostate, ovarian, gallbladder or colorectal cancer (not recorded which). This table probably holds off-target reads from a library built for another chain. The CDR3 sequence is CASIETGSSTYNEQFF. CDR3 in DNA: TGTGCCAGCATCGAAACGGGCAGTTCTACCTACAATGAGCAGTTCTTC.